Shown below are 25 T cell receptor beta chains from a single sample sequenced in a study of T-cell reconstitution after alpha-beta-depleted transplantation in children. During its preparation, the TCRbeta library received unique molecular identifiers. TCRdb recomputed calls from the PCR reads with MiXCR, one row per CDR3 protein. The sample comprises hundreds of thousands of distinct CDR3 sequences, around 16% of which are singletons, and 0.8% to 1.1% rests with the top ten. The sample was PBMCs from the stem cell graft donor, taken from the stem cell graft. These receptors all stem from a human donor who donated a stem cell graft to a child with acute myeloid leukemia.

There are a few counts of this clonotype. This chain links TRBV7-2 with TRBJ2-2, with 10 bases fitting TRBD2. This CDR3 is built from 17 residues. With V trimmed by 4 bases and J by 5 bases, 10 bases remained unmatched. From germline, CDR1 is SGHTA and CDR2 FQGNSA. The CDR3 region has the DNA TGTGCCAGCAGCTCCCACCAGCGGGGGGGAAGGACCGGGGAGCTGTTTTTT. This gives the protein CASSSHQRGGRTGELFF.

This clonotype was picked up a small number of times. This chain uses TRBV5-6 with TRBJ2-7, with D perhaps matching TRBD2 (6 bases). The germline V gene has CDR1 SGHDT and CDR2 YYEEEE. This CDR3 has 15 amino acids. Trimming removed 3 bases at V and 5 bases at J, with 18 bases between. The CDR3 nucleotides are TGTGCCAGCAGCTCGCCATGGACTATATCCGACGAGCAGTACGTC. It encodes CASSSPWTISDEQYV.

The chain links TRBV7-9 to TRBJ2-1, with unresolved D. The ends were cut back, 1 base at V and 0 bases at J, with 10 bases in the middle. The V gene's germline CDR1 is SEHNR and CDR2 FQNEAQ (reference sequence). The length of the CDR3 is 16 residues. CDR3 region: CASSLVIASSYNEQFF. DNA of the CDR3: TGTGCCAGCAGCTTAGTGATAGCTAGCTCCTACAATGAGCAGTTCTTC.

This clonotype was counted many times. The gene calls are TRBV6-5 and TRBJ2-1; no clear D gene. CDR1 and CDR2 from the germline V gene are MNHEY and SVGAGI. This CDR3 is 18 amino acids long. Trimming took 0 bases from V and 0 from J, leaving 15 bases between them. CDR3 in amino acids: CASSYSKDWQSSYNEQFF. DNA for the CDR3: TGTGCCAGCAGTTACTCGAAAGATTGGCAGAGCTCCTACAATGAGCAGTTCTTC.

This clonotype has only a few counts. The CDR3 is CASSLGSRTNTEAFF. The CDR3 DNA sequence: TGTGCCAGCAGCCTAGGTTCACGGACGAACACTGAAGCTTTCTTT. The chain joins TRBV7-2 to TRBJ1-1; the D is unclear. V lost 5 bases to trimming and J lost 1 base, with 14 bases between them. Germline V gives CDR1 SGHTA, CDR2 FQGNSA. The CDR3 spans 15 residues.

The chain joins TRBV12-3 or TRBV12-4 to TRBJ2-3; D is uncertain. CDR3 length equals 13 residues. The V and J ends lost 3 bases and 4 bases respectively, with 8 bases between them. This CDR3 is CASSFLPADTQYF. In DNA form, the CDR3 reads TGTGCCAGCAGTTTCCTCCCCGCAGATACGCAGTATTTT.

The chain uses TRBV16 and TRBJ2-3; D is undetermined. Per germline, CDR1 KGHSY and CDR2 FQNENV. The CDR3 runs 15 residues. The V gene lost 1 base and the J gene lost 3 bases, with 11 bases spanning the gap. Written as DNA, the CDR3 is TGTGCCAGCAGCCAATATTCGGGTAGAACAGATACGCAGTATTTT. Translation: CASSQYSGRTDTQYF.

This clonotype showed up many times. V usage is TRBV24-1 and J usage is TRBJ2-3; 9 bases agree with TRBD2. V lost 4 bases to trimming and J lost 6 bases; unmatched junction nucleotides: 7. Germline-derived CDR1 and CDR2 are KGHDR and SFDVKD. This CDR3 has 15 residues. The CDR3 loop reads CATSESGTSSDTQYF. For the CDR3, the DNA is TGTGCCACCAGTGAGTCCGGGACTAGCTCCGATACGCAGTATTTT.

As to this clonotype: This may be a read error: a much more frequent sequence differs by one nucleotide. The rearrangement joins TRBV6-5 to TRBJ2-7; D unclear. V lost 5 bases to trimming and J lost 7 bases, with 9 bases between them. The CDR3 runs 11 residues. The V gene's germline CDR1 is MNHEY and CDR2 SVGAGI. Here the CDR3 DNA reads TGTGCCAGCAGTCGCGGCCCGGAGCAGTACTTC. It translates to CASSRGPEQYF.

This clonotype was seen ten or more times. This rearrangement joins TRBV10-3 to TRBJ2-7, with 7 bases lining up with TRBD1. The J segment lost 1 base and the V segment lost 8 bases, leaving 5 bases of the junction unmatched. Per germline, CDR1 ENHRY and CDR2 SYGVKD. CDR3 length: 13 amino acids. The CDR3 here is CAIGDSDSYEQYV. The CDR3, as DNA: TGTGCCATCGGGGACAGCGATTCCTACGAGCAGTACGTC.

This clonotype was detected ten times or more. The chain links TRBV9 to TRBJ2-2; 11 nucleotides match TRBD1. CDR3 length: 15 amino acids. The germline V gene encodes CDR1 SGDLS and CDR2 YYNGEE. The ends lost 3 bases at V and 10 bases at J; junction bases unmatched: 8. The CDR3 protein is CASSAQGQGEEELFF. CDR3 DNA sequence: TGTGCCAGCAGCGCACAGGGACAGGGGGAAGAGGAGCTGTTTTTT.

This clonotype has at least ten counts. The V gene is TRBV4-2, the J gene TRBJ2-7; D is undetermined. The germline V gene has CDR1 LGHNA and CDR2 YNFKEQ. V lost 0 bases to trimming and J lost 6 bases, with 9 bases between them. CDR3 length: 13 amino acids. The CDR3 is CASSQDLVVEQYF. CDR3 nucleotides: TGTGCCAGCAGCCAAGATCTGGTAGTCGAGCAGTACTTC.

This clonotype was counted ten times or more. Here the CDR3 DNA reads TGTGCCAGTTTGGGGGGATACAATGAGCAGTTCTTC. Encoded protein: CASLGGYNEQFF. The chain joins TRBV12-3 or TRBV12-4 to TRBJ2-1, with D possibly TRBD2 on 6 matching bases. V lost 9 bases, J lost 4 bases, and 10 bases lay in between. The CDR3 runs to 12 residues.

This sequence joins TRBV10-3 and TRBJ1-3; D ambiguous. The V gene lost 4 bases and the J gene lost 0 bases, with 16 bases spanning the gap. The CDR3 totals 17 residues. CDR1 is ENHRY and CDR2 is SYGVKD in the germline V gene. The CDR3 here is CAISVGQLVVSGNTIYF. As DNA, the CDR3 is TGTGCCATCAGTGTCGGTCAGCTAGTAGTCTCTGGAAACACCATATATTTT.

The rearrangement uses TRBV12-3 or TRBV12-4 and TRBJ2-7; D is possibly TRBD1 or TRBD2 (5 bases each). This CDR3 spans 16 amino acids. Trimming left V 6 bases short and J 3 bases short, with 21 bases between. In DNA, the CDR3 is TGTGCCAGCAGCCCCGGGACCGTCGGGGTCCGCTACGAGCAGTACTTC. As protein: CASSPGTVGVRYEQYF.

This chain joins TRBV10-3 and TRBJ2-3; 11 bases are a match to TRBD1. V gave up 4 bases and J gave up 2 bases; unmatched junction bases: 8. CDR1 and CDR2 (germline): ENHRY, SYGVKD. The CDR3 has 17 amino acids. The CDR3 is CAISGPGTGGITDTQYF. Here the CDR3 DNA reads TGTGCCATCAGTGGACCCGGGACAGGGGGAATCACAGATACGCAGTATTTT.

In this sample, this clonotype turned up many times. V and J are TRBV10-3 and TRBJ2-6; 7 nucleotides align to TRBD1. With 2 bases clipped from V and 2 bases from J, the junction kept 3 bases outside the gene matches. Germline CDR1 is ENHRY and CDR2 is SYGVKD. CDR3 size: 16 residues. DNA for the CDR3: TGTGCCATCAGTGAGGGACAGGTCGCTGGGGCCAACGTCCTGACTTTC. Residues: CAISEGQVAGANVLTF.

This clonotype was counted a few times. The V call is TRBV20-1, the J call TRBJ2-3; 10 bases match TRBD2. Germline-derived CDR1 and CDR2 are DFQATT and SNEGSKA (reference sequence). The length of the CDR3 is 20 residues. J lost 4 bases, V lost 3 bases, and 22 bases had no gene match. The CDR3 coding sequence is TGCAGTGCTAGGTGGGGTAGGGGACAGCTCACTAGCGGGGCCTCAGATACGCAGTATTTT. It codes for CSARWGRGQLTSGASDTQYF.

Many counts were recorded for this clonotype. The chain uses TRBV20-1 and TRBJ2-1, with a possible D match to TRBD1 (6 bases). Trimming pared 1 base from V and 4 bases from J, leaving 20 bases between. CDR3 length equals 17 residues. The germline CDR1 and CDR2 sequences are DFQATT and SNEGSKA (reference sequence). CDR3 in DNA: TGCAGTGCTAGAGGGGGGACCAGGGGTCACCTTTACAATGAGCAGTTCTTC. This gives the protein CSARGGTRGHLYNEQFF.

Concerning this clonotype: With a much larger clone just one base away, this may be a read error. The chain has TRBV5-5 and TRBJ2-4, with D unclear. In germline, CDR1 is SGHKS, CDR2 YYEKEE (reference sequence). Trimming shortened V by 4 bases and J by 11 bases, and 16 bases separated the two germline ends. This CDR3 contains 13 residues. This CDR3 is CASSATCDYLQYF. DNA of the CDR3: TGTGCCAGCAGCGCAACCTGCGATTACCTTCAGTACTTC.

This clonotype was seen a few times. The V call is TRBV20-1, the J call TRBJ2-5, with D uncertain. The CDR3 is 13 residues long. The V gene lost 3 bases and the J gene lost 1 base, with 9 bases spanning the gap. In germline, CDR1 is DFQATT, CDR2 SNEGSKA (reference sequence). This CDR3 reads CSASFGSQETQYF. CDR3 DNA: TGCAGTGCTAGTTTTGGCAGCCAAGAGACCCAGTACTTC.

The chain carries TRBV12-3 or TRBV12-4 and TRBJ1-6, with 10 bases identical to TRBD1. The CDR3 is 15 residues long. The V gene end was trimmed by 5 bases and the J gene end by 9 bases; junction bases not matched to a gene: 7. The CDR3 loop reads CASSPRQGAVSPLHF. CDR3 DNA sequence: TGTGCCAGCAGTCCCCGACAGGGGGCCGTTTCACCCCTCCACTTT.

The chain joins TRBV7-2 to TRBJ1-4; no reliable D call. The germline CDR1 and CDR2 sequences are SGHTA and FQGNSA. Trimming took 5 bases from V and 7 from J, leaving 17 bases between them. The CDR3 totals 15 residues. The CDR3 here is CASSPLGSTGEKLFF. CDR3 in DNA: TGTGCCAGCAGCCCCCTTGGGAGTACCGGTGAAAAACTGTTTTTT.

This clonotype was seen a few times. The chain combines TRBV10-3 with TRBJ2-1; D possibly corresponds to TRBD2 (6 bases). The CDR3 length is 15 residues. With 3 bases removed from V and 0 bases from J, the gap between germline ends came to 9 bases. CDR1 and CDR2 from the germline V gene are ENHRY and SYGVKD. As DNA, the CDR3 is TGTGCCATCAGTGAATTCGGGAGCTCCTACAATGAGCAGTTCTTC. This codes for CAISEFGSSYNEQFF.

This clonotype was found many times. In DNA form, the CDR3 reads TGTGCCATCAGTGACGACAGGGCGATAAACACTGAAGCTTTCTTT. The encoded protein is CAISDDRAINTEAFF. This rearrangement joins TRBV10-3 to TRBJ1-1; TRBD1 matches 7 bases. This CDR3 is 15 amino acids long. Trimming cost V 3 bases and J 2 bases; bases outside gene matches: 6. The germline V gene encodes CDR1 ENHRY and CDR2 SYGVKD.